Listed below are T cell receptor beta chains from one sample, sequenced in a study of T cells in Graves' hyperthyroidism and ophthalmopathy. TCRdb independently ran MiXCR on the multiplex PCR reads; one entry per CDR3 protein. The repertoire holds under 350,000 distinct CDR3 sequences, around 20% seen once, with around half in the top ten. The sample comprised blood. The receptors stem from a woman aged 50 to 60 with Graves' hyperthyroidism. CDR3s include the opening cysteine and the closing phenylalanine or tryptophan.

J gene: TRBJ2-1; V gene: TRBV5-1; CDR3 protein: CASSLGTGFYNEQFF
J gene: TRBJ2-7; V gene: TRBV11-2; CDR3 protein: CASSLGGVHEQYF
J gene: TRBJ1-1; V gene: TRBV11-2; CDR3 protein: CASSLVDRGITEAFF
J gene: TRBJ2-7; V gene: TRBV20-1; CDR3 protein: CSAREAVPGGGLGSYEQYF
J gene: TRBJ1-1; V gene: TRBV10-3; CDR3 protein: CAISVTATEAFF
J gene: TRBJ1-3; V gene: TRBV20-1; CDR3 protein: CSAIIPGLKNTIYF
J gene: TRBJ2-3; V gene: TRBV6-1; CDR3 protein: CASSPIERSQYF
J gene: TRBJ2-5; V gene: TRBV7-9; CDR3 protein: CASSLTGSPILQETQYF
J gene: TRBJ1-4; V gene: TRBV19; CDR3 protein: CASSPSGGGNEKLFF
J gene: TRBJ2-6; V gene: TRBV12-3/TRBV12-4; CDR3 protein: CASSPTGFSSGANVLTF
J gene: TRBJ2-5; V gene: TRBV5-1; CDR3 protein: CASREGTGQETQYF
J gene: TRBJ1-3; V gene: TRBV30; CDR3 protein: CAWSNRGRSSGNTIYF
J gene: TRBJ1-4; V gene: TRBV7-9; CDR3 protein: CASSLMVVGSVATNEKLFF
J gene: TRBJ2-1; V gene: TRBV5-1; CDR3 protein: CASSLVPDRLNEQFF
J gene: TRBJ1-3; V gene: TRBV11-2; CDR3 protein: CASSLRGLGNTIYF
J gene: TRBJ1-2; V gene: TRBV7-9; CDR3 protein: CASSLGGTGSNYGYTF
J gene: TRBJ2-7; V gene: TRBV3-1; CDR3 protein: CASSQDRVSYEQYF
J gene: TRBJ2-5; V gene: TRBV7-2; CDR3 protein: CASSLGSRGFGKTQYF
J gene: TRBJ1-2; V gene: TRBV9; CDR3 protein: CASSVARAANYGYTF
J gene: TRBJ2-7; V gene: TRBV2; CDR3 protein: CASSDGSGRSYEQYF
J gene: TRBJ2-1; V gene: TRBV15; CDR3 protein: CATSAKRYNEQFF
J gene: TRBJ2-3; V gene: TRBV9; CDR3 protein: CASSVQALSTDTQYF
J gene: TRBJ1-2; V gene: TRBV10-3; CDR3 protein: CAIRPSGRRANYGYTF
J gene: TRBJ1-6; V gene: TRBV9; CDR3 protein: CASSVGTGEGSPLHF